Listed here are 20 T cell receptor beta chains from one sample, sequenced in a study of cytomegalovirus exposure and HLA in healthy donors (dated by TCRdb to 2017 to 2019). The library was obtained by the immunoSEQ multiplex PCR assay. A mixture of 60 forward primers for TCR Vbeta segments and 13 reverse primers for TCR Jbeta segments was used in the multiplex PCR. As stored in TCRdb, this immuneACCESS dataset retains in-frame rearrangements with V and J assigned. A fraction of the clones does not appear; measured against another copy, unresolved V genes explain less than half of the discrepancy, and the remainder lacks a known reason. The sample profile shows over 130,000 clones; about 85% of them were found once. The biggest ten clones account for roughly 3.4% of the sample. The sample consisted of PBMCs. Every receptor here comes from a human donor in good health.

V is TRBV6-5 and J is TRBJ2-5; TRBD1 matches at 7 bases. Germline V gives CDR1 MNHEY, CDR2 SVGAGI. The CDR3 sequence is 13 residues long. The V and J ends lost 6 bases and 2 bases, in that order; junction bases with no gene match: 3. The CDR3 here is CASSLDRQETQYF. The DNA of the CDR3 is TGTGCCAGCAGCCTGGACAGGCAAGAGACCCAGTACTTC.

This clone occurred once. The chain is built from TRBV5-1 and TRBJ2-1, with TRBD2 matching 16 bases. This CDR3 is 17 amino acids long. After removal of 4 bases from V and 2 bases from J, the junction contained 3 bases not matched to a gene. Germline assignment: CDR1 SGHRS and CDR2 YFSETQ. The DNA of the CDR3 is TGCGCCAGCAGCACGGGACTAGCGGGGGGGACCTACAATGAGCAGTTCTTC. It translates to CASSTGLAGGTYNEQFF.

V is TRBV19 and J is TRBJ2-7, with 9 bases fitting TRBD1. The CDR3 spans 15 residues. Per germline, CDR1 LNHDA and CDR2 SQIVND (reference sequence). Losses at the gene ends were 5 bases for V and 4 bases for J; bases not matched to a gene: 9. The CDR3 DNA sequence: TGTGCCAGTAGTCTAGTCCGGGACAGGGCGTACGAGCAGTACTTC. Translating gives CASSLVRDRAYEQYF.

The rearrangement joins TRBV5-6 to TRBJ1-4; no clear D gene. The V end was cut by 0 bases, the J end by 6 bases, with 12 bases between. The CDR3 contains 15 residues. Per germline, CDR1 SGHDT and CDR2 YYEEEE. The CDR3 loop is CASSLGSSFDEKLFF. The CDR3 DNA reads TGTGCCAGCAGCTTGGGGAGCAGCTTTGATGAAAAACTGTTTTTT.

The chain combines TRBV10-1 with TRBJ2-2, with D tentatively TRBD1 (6 bases). This CDR3 is built from 14 residues. The germline V gene has CDR1 WNHNN and CDR2 SYGVQD (reference sequence). V was shortened by 3 bases and J by 6 bases, with 11 bases between the two germline ends. CDR3 bases: TGCGCCAGCAGTGAACAGGGCCGATCCGGGGAGCTGTTTTTT. It codes for CASSEQGRSGELFF.

The CDR3 loop reads CASSRQGTYQPQHF. The CDR3 coding sequence is TGTGCCAGCAGCCGACAGGGGACCTATCAGCCCCAGCATTTT. The chain employs TRBV6-5 and TRBJ1-5; 8 nucleotides match TRBD1. The CDR3 loop spans 14 amino acids. Germline V gene sequence: CDR1 MNHEY, CDR2 SVGAGI. V gave up 6 bases and J gave up 5 bases; unmatched junction bases: 6.

This chain links TRBV6-6 with TRBJ2-5; D is perhaps TRBD1 (6 bases). The V gene's germline CDR1 is MNHNY and CDR2 SVGAGI (reference sequence). The CDR3 sequence is 13 residues long. The V end was cut by 6 bases, the J end by 2 bases, with 10 bases between. The CDR3 reads CASSRTAQETQYF. The CDR3 DNA reads TGTGCCAGCAGCCGGACAGCTCAAGAGACCCAGTACTTC.

The chain couples TRBV5-6 to TRBJ2-1; no reliable D call. V was shortened by 2 bases and J by 7 bases, with 4 bases between the two germline ends. The CDR3 consists of 11 residues. CDR1 and CDR2 from the germline V gene are SGHDT and YYEEEE. The CDR3 sequence is CASSFSNEQFF. The CDR3 DNA reads TGTGCCAGCAGCTTTAGTAATGAGCAGTTCTTC. The full variable domain, in which reference TRBV5-6 and TRBJ2-1 provide the parts outside the CDR3, is DAGVTQSPTHLIKTRGQQVTLRCSPKSGHDTVSWYQQALGQGPQFIFQYYEEEERQRGNFPDRFSGHQFPNYSSELNVNALLLGDSALYLCASSFSNEQFFGPGTRLTVL.

This chain links TRBV5-4 with TRBJ1-1; 9 bases line up with TRBD1. The V gene's germline CDR1 is SGHNT and CDR2 YYREEE (reference sequence). Trimming took 4 bases from V and 3 from J; bases not matched to a gene: 10. The CDR3 is 16 residues long. The CDR3 here is CASSPTGGYVYTEAFF. As DNA, the CDR3 is TGTGCCAGCAGCCCGACAGGGGGTTATGTGTACACTGAAGCTTTCTTT.

The chain uses TRBV5-5 and TRBJ2-5; 7 nucleotides align to TRBD2. CDR3 length: 15 amino acids. CDR1 is SGHKS and CDR2 is YYEKEE in the germline V gene (reference sequence). The V and J ends lost 3 bases and 5 bases, in that order; junction bases with no gene match: 10. CDR3 sequence reads: CASSSLGLVGETQYF. CDR3 in DNA: TGTGCCAGCAGCTCGCTCGGACTAGTGGGGGAGACCCAGTACTTC.

This clone turned up a few times. In nucleotides, the CDR3 is TGTGCCAGCAGCCTAAGGACATATAATGAAAAACTGTTTTTT. This encodes CASSLRTYNEKLFF. This sequence joins TRBV14 and TRBJ1-4; tentative D call: TRBD1 (5 bases). V lost 4 bases and J lost 4, with 10 bases in between. The germline V gene encodes CDR1 SGHDN and CDR2 FVKESK. The CDR3 runs to 14 residues.

In its sample, this clone was seen a few times. This rearrangement joins TRBV6-4 to TRBJ2-3, with D possibly TRBD2 on 5 matching bases. The CDR3 contains 13 residues. Germline CDR1 MRHNA, CDR2 SNTAGT. Trimming stripped 2 bases from V and 3 bases from J, with 6 bases between. CDR3 sequence (DNA): TGTGCCAGCAGTGACAGGGAGACAGATACGCAGTATTTT. Translated: CASSDRETDTQYF.

The CDR3 bases are TGCAGCGCAGGGGTAGCAGGGGACTACGAGCAGTACTTC. Translating gives CSAGVAGDYEQYF. V is TRBV29-1 and J is TRBJ2-5; tentatively, D is TRBD1 (6 bases). The DNA end is a closer match to TRBJ2-7, so the J assignment may be wrong. CDR1 and CDR2 (germline): SQVTM, ANQGSEA. The CDR3 covers 13 residues.

The J gene is TRBJ2-7, the V gene TRBV5-1, with 9 bases lining up with TRBD1. Per germline, CDR1 SGHRS and CDR2 YFSETQ. The CDR3 totals 14 residues. V was pared by 4 bases and J by 5 bases, with 7 bases of the junction left unmatched. The CDR3 nucleotides are TGCGCCAGCAGCCGTACAGGGGGCGCGGACGAGCAGTACTTC. As protein: CASSRTGGADEQYF.

The chain recombines TRBV30 with TRBJ2-7; 7 bases map to TRBD1. The germline CDR1 and CDR2 sequences are GTSNPN and SVGIG (reference sequence). The CDR3 consists of 13 residues. With 4 bases clipped from V and 7 bases from J, the junction kept 10 bases outside the gene matches. The CDR3 region is CAWKIGGAREQYF. The CDR3 nucleotides are TGTGCCTGGAAGATAGGGGGCGCGAGAGAGCAGTACTTC.

The chain employs TRBV19 and TRBJ2-3; TRBD1 is a possible D gene (7 bases). Germline CDR1 and CDR2: LNHDA and SQIVND (reference sequence). The V end lost 6 bases, the J end lost 8 bases, and 18 bases lay between the germline ends. CDR3 length: 14 residues. The chain's CDR3 is CASRVAGGISTQYF. The DNA of the CDR3 is TGTGCCAGTAGAGTGGCAGGGGGGATCTCTACGCAGTATTTT.

The rearrangement links TRBV6-1 to TRBJ2-7; 9 nucleotides line up with TRBD2. Germline assignment: CDR1 MNHNS and CDR2 SASEGT. Trimming cost V 9 bases and J 3 bases; bases outside gene matches: 9. This CDR3 is 14 amino acids long. CDR3 loop: CASLGPSGIYEQYF. The DNA of the CDR3 is TGTGCCAGTCTAGGGCCTAGCGGGATCTACGAGCAGTACTTC.

The V gene is TRBV19, the J gene TRBJ1-3, with a possible D match to TRBD1 (5 bases). The V end lost 8 bases, the J end lost 2 bases, and 13 bases lay between the germline ends. CDR3 size: 14 residues. Germline V gene sequence: CDR1 LNHDA, CDR2 SQIVND (reference sequence). The CDR3 is CASEGGGAGNTIYF. The CDR3 DNA reads TGTGCCAGTGAGGGCGGGGGAGCTGGAAACACCATATATTTT.

This clone came up a few times. The chain links TRBV18 to TRBJ2-6, with D unclear. Germline CDR1 is KGHSH and CDR2 is LQKENI. The CDR3 spans 14 residues. Trimming left V 3 bases short and J 13 bases short, with 16 bases between. The CDR3: CASSPREDPAVLTF. The CDR3 DNA follows: TGTGCCAGCTCACCCAGAGAGGATCCGGCAGTCCTGACTTTC. Variable domain in full (rest from reference TRBV18 and TRBJ2-6): NAGVMQNPRHLVRRRGQEARLRCSPMKGHSHVYWYRQLPEEGLKFMVYLQKENIIDESGMPKERFSAEFPKEGPSILRIQQVVRGDSAAYFCASSPREDPAVLTFGAGSRLTVL.

The V gene is TRBV30, the J gene TRBJ2-1; D is perhaps TRBD2 (6 bases). The CDR3 length is 13 residues. CDR1 and CDR2 from the germline V gene are GTSNPN and SVGIG (reference sequence). Trimming left V 0 bases short and J 13 bases short, with 16 bases between. The CDR3 loop reads CAWSVIRDSYQFF. The CDR3 DNA sequence: TGTGCCTGGAGTGTAATCCGGGACTCCTACCAGTTCTTC.